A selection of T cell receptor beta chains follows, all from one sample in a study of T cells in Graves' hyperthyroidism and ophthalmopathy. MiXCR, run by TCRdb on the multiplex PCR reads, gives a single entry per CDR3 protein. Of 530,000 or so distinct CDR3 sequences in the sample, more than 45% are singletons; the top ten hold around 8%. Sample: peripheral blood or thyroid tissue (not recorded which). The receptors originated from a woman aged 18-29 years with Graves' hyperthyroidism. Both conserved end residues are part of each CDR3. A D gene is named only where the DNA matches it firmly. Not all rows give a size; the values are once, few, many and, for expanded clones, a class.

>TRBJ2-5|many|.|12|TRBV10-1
CASSPGKETQYF
TGCGCCAGCAGTCCTGGAAAAGAGACCCAGTACTTC
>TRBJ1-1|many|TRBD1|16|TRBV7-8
CASSFFPSRGQTEAFF
TGTGCCAGCAGCTTTTTCCCTTCGAGGGGGCAAACTGAAGCTTTCTTT
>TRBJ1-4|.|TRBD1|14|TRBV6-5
CASSYSGTDEKLFF
TGTGCCAGCAGTTACTCCGGGACAGATGAAAAACTGTTTTTT
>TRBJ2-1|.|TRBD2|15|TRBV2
CASAGLAGDIDEQFF
TGTGCCAGCGCGGGACTAGCGGGAGATATAGATGAGCAGTTCTTC
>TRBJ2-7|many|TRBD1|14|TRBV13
CASSPRQGSYEQYF
TGTGCCAGCAGCCCCAGACAGGGTTCCTACGAGCAGTACTTC
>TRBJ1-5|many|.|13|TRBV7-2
CASSLGQKQPQHF
TGTGCCAGCAGCTTAGGACAAAAGCAGCCCCAGCATTTT
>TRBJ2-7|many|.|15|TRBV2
CASSEGYGSSYEQYF
TGTGCCAGCAGTGAAGGTTACGGGAGCTCCTACGAGCAGTACTTC
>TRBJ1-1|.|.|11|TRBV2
CASIKGTEVFF
TGTGCCAGCATCAAAGGGACTGAAGTTTTCTTT
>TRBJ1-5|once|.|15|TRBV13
CASSPMGGAYQPQHF
TGTGCCAGCAGCCCCATGGGGGGGGCGTATCAGCCCCAGCATTTT
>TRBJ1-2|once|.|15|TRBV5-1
CASSLLGEENYGYTF
TGCGCCAGCAGCCTTTTAGGGGAAGAAAACTATGGCTACACCTTC
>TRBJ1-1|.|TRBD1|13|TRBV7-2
CASTRDRGREAFF
TGTGCCAGCACCCGGGACAGGGGGCGCGAGGCTTTCTTT
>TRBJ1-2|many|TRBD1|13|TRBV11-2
CASSRGTGYGYTF
TGTGCCAGCTCCCGGGGGACAGGGTATGGCTACACCTTC
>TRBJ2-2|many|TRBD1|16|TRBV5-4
CASSPLQGAGTGELFF
TGTGCCAGCAGCCCTCTACAGGGGGCGGGCACCGGGGAGCTGTTTTTT
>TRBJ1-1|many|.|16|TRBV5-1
CASSLTTVGMNTEAFF
TGCGCCAGCAGCTTAACTACGGTGGGTATGAACACTGAAGCTTTCTTT
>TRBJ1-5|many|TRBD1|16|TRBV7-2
CASSRLTGDSNQPQHF
TGTGCCAGCAGTCGATTAACAGGGGACAGCAATCAGCCCCAGCATTTT
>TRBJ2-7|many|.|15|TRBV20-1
CSARDQGGVSYEQYF
TGCAGTGCTAGAGATCAGGGCGGGGTTAGCTACGAGCAGTACTTC
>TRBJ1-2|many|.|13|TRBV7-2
CASSRLEQYGYTF
TGTGCCAGCAGCCGCTTGGAGCAATATGGCTACACCTTC
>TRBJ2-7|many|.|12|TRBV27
CASSWVSGEQYF
TGTGCCAGTTCATGGGTTTCTGGCGAGCAGTACTTC
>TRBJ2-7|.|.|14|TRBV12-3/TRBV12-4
CASGRGSFSYEQYF
TGTGCCAGCGGCCGAGGGAGCTTCTCCTACGAGCAGTACTTC
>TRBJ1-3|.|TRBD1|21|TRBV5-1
CASSPETIRQGLSYSGNTIYF
TGCGCCAGCAGCCCCGAGACGATCAGACAGGGCCTGAGCTACTCTGGAAACACCATATATTTT
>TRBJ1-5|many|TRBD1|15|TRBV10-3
CAISESTGLNQPQHF
TGTGCCATCAGTGAGTCGACAGGGCTCAATCAGCCCCAGCATTTT
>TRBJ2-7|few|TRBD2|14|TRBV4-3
CASSEREAAYEQYF
TGCGCCAGCAGCGAGCGGGAGGCGGCCTACGAGCAGTACTTC
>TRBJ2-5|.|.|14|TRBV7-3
CGASKDWTQETQYF
TGTGGAGCCAGTAAGGACTGGACACAAGAGACCCAGTACTTC
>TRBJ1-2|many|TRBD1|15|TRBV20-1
CSARDLRTGDYGYTF
TGCAGTGCTAGAGATCTTAGGACAGGGGACTATGGCTACACCTTC
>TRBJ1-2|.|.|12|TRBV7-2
CASTSIGYGYTF
TGTGCCAGCACCTCGATTGGTTATGGCTACACCTTC
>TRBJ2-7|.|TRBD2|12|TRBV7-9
CASSSRAGEQYF
TGTGCCAGCAGCTCGCGAGCGGGGGAGCAGTACTTC
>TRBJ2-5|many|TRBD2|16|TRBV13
CASSFVAGGNQETQYF
TGTGCCAGCAGCTTCGTGGCGGGAGGGAACCAAGAGACCCAGTACTTC
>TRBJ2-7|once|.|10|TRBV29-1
CSVWGEEQYF
TGCAGCGTTTGGGGGGAGGAGCAGTACTTC
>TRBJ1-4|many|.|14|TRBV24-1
CATSDGDSTEKLFF
TGTGCCACCAGTGACGGGGACTCCACCGAAAAACTGTTTTTT
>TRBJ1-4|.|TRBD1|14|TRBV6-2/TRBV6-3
CASSLDRGDEKLFF
TGTGCCAGCAGCCTCGACAGGGGTGATGAAAAACTGTTTTTT
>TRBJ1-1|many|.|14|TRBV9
CASSVGHMNTEAFF
TGTGCCAGCAGCGTAGGGCACATGAACACTGAAGCTTTCTTT
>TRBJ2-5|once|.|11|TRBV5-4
CASRRAGSQYF
TGTGCCAGCAGGCGGGCGGGGAGCCAGTACTTC
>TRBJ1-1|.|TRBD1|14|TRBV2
CASRQGRSRAEAFF
TGTGCCAGCCGACAGGGGCGGTCGAGGGCTGAAGCTTTCTTT
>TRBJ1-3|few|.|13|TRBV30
CAWSRDGGNTIYF
TGTGCCTGGAGTCGGGACGGCGGAAACACCATATATTTT
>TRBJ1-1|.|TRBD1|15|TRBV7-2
CASSPWTGGGTEAFF
TGTGCCAGCAGCCCGTGGACAGGGGGCGGCACTGAAGCTTTCTTT
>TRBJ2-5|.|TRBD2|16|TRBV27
CASSSWTSGKKETQYF
TGTGCCAGCAGTTCCTGGACTAGCGGGAAGAAAGAGACCCAGTACTTC
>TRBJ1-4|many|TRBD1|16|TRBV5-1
CASSLVTGEPNEKLFF
TGCGCCAGCAGCTTGGTTACAGGGGAGCCTAATGAAAAACTGTTTTTT
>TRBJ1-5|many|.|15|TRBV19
CASCRSGYSNQPQHF
TGTGCCAGTTGTCGGTCGGGCTATAGCAATCAGCCCCAGCATTTT
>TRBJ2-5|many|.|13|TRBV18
CASSRRDEETQYF
TGTGCCAGCTCGCGCCGGGACGAAGAGACCCAGTACTTC
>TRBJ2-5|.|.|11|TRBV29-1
CSVVEEETRYF
TGCAGCGTTGTTGAGGAGGAGACCCGGTACTTC
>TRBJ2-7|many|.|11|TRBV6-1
CASSGVLEQYF
TGTGCCAGCAGTGGAGTTCTAGAGCAGTACTTC
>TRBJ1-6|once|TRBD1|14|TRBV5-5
CACSTGQGKSPLHF
TGTGCCTGCAGTACCGGACAGGGCAAATCACCCCTCCACTTT
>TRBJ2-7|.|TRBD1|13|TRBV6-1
CASGDSLSYEQHF
TGTGCCAGCGGGGACAGCCTCTCCTACGAGCAGCACTTC